The TCR beta chain under discussion was sequenced for a study of blood T cells in healthy people across ages. Across the study: There was about one barcoded beta molecule captured by template switching per two T cells. General study results and limits: It was held that diversity estimates obtained from one million T cells represented underestimates.

Germline V gives CDR1 DFQATT, CDR2 SNEGSKA (reference sequence). The CDR3 has 13 residues. Trimming cost V 6 bases and J 0 bases, with 12 bases left between them. Sample-barcoded 5' priming and a J-beta primer mix drove a second PCR of roughly 7 to 11 cycles. Via MiXCR, TCRdb re-called the 5' RACE reads, giving one row per CDR3 protein. The table shows 1.5 million to 2 million distinct CDR3 sequences, with 30% to 40% occurring only once. Notes on this clonotype: Its antigen remains unidentified.

Sequenced input: blood. The chain recombines TRBV20-1 with TRBJ2-7, with D possibly being TRBD1 (6 bases). This clonotype originated in a woman aged 30 to 39 in good health. The chain's CDR3 is CSAPQGFSYEQYF. DNA for the CDR3: TGCAGTGCCCCCCAGGGGTTCTCCTACGAGCAGTACTTC.